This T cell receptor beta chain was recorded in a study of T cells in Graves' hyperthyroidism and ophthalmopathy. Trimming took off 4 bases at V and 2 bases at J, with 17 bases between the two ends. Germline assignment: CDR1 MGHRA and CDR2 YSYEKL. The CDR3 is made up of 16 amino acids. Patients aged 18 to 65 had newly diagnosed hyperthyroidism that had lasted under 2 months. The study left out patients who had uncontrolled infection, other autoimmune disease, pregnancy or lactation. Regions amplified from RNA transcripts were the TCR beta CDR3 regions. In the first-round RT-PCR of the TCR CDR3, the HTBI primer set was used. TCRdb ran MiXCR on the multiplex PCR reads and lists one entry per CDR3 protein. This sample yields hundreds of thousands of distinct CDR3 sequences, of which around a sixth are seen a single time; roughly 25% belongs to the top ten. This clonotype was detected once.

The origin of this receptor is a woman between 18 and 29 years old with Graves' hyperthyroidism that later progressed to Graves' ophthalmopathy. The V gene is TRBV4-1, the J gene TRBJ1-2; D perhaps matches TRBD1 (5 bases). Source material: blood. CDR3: CASSLGSGRRNYGYTF. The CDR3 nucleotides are TGCGCCAGCAGCCTGGGGTCGGGGCGGAGGAACTATGGCTACACCTTC.